This entry lists 28 T cell receptor beta chains sequenced from one sample in a study of CD8 T cells in Susac syndrome. Reverse transcription of roughly 0.5 to 1 ug RNA was carried out with random hexamers. TCRdb itself ran the immunoSEQ multiplex PCR reads through MiXCR, one entry per CDR3 protein. This table holds roughly 150,000 distinct CDR3 sequences, nearly 97% found once. Sequenced material: CD8+ T cells from PBMCs. These receptors all come from a human donor with multiple sclerosis.

The chain has TRBV7-9 and TRBJ1-5; D gene ambiguous. This CDR3 has 13 amino acids. The germline V gene has CDR1 SEHNR and CDR2 FQNEAQ (reference sequence). The V and J ends lost 5 bases and 5 bases respectively, with 10 bases between them. The CDR3, as DNA: TGTGCCAGCAGCCAAAATGAGTATCAGCCCCAGCATTTT. Its translation is CASSQNEYQPQHF.

J is TRBJ2-3 and V is TRBV9, with a possible D match to TRBD2 (6 bases). The V gene's germline CDR1 is SGDLS and CDR2 YYNGEE. The V and J ends lost 2 bases and 0 bases respectively, with 13 bases between them. This CDR3 has 16 amino acids. DNA of the CDR3: TGTGCCAGCAGCGTGGCCGGGACTCCTAGCACAGATACGCAGTATTTT. Protein: CASSVAGTPSTDTQYF.

The V and J genes are TRBV6-5 and TRBJ1-2; D is unclear. Trimming shortened V by 5 bases and J by 8 bases, and 12 bases separated the two germline ends. Germline V gives CDR1 MNHEY, CDR2 SVGAGI. There are 12 residues in the CDR3. The CDR3 nucleotides read TGTGCCAGCAGTAGGCCGGGCCTCGGCTACACCTTC. This sequence encodes CASSRPGLGYTF.

The CDR3 region has the DNA TGTGCCAGCAGCGCAAGTGAGCGGACGACGAATGCTTCACCCCTCCACTTT. Protein sequence: CASSASERTTNASPLHF. The chain employs TRBV9 and TRBJ1-6; D unclear. The length of the CDR3 is 17 residues. The V gene's germline CDR1 is SGDLS and CDR2 YYNGEE. The V and J ends lost 3 bases and 9 bases respectively, with 22 bases between them.

This chain uses TRBV7-6 with TRBJ2-1; D may be TRBD1 (5 bases). The CDR3 has 14 residues. Trimming cost V 2 bases and J 7 bases, with 12 bases left between them. The germline gives CDR1 SGHVS, CDR2 FNYEAQ. The CDR3 loop is CASSLLQGTNEQFF. CDR3 in DNA: TGTGCCAGCAGCTTATTGCAGGGTACTAATGAGCAGTTCTTC.

The chain uses TRBV20-1 and TRBJ1-1; D is uncertain. This CDR3 is 12 amino acids long. Germline CDR1 DFQATT, CDR2 SNEGSKA (reference sequence). The V and J ends lost 6 bases and 9 bases respectively, with 17 bases between them. CDR3 amino acids: CSAHSGGPKAFF. In DNA, the CDR3 is TGCAGTGCCCACTCGGGCGGGCCTAAAGCTTTCTTT.

The chain uses TRBV3-1 and TRBJ2-3; 8 bases map to TRBD1. The germline gives CDR1 LGHDT, CDR2 YNNKEL (reference sequence). V shed 7 bases, J shed 4 bases, and the junction held 13 bases outside the gene matches. This CDR3 is 16 amino acids long. The CDR3 coding sequence is TGTGCCAGCAACGGGGTTGGGACAGGTCAGGCAGATACGCAGTATTTT. It codes for CASNGVGTGQADTQYF.

V usage is TRBV27 and J usage is TRBJ2-1, with unresolved D. This CDR3 comprises 14 residues. Germline V gives CDR1 MNHEY, CDR2 SMNVEV (reference sequence). V was cut by 4 bases and J by 4 bases, with 11 bases left in between. The CDR3 bases are TGTGCCAGCAGTTATACCTCCATGTACAATGAGCAGTTCTTC. The encoded protein is CASSYTSMYNEQFF.

This clonotype was picked up one time. The genes are TRBV5-1 and TRBJ2-1, with D maybe TRBD1 (6 bases). The CDR3 is 14 amino acids. V was cut by 0 bases and J by 9 bases, with 13 bases left in between. Germline V gene data show CDR1 as SGHRS and CDR2 as YFSETQ. The CDR3 bases are TGCGCCAGCAGCTTGGGGTCAGGGGTGGCTGAGCAGTTCTTC. Amino acids: CASSLGSGVAEQFF.

This clonotype was detected only once. The chain is built from TRBV29-1 and TRBJ2-1; 9 bases are a match to TRBD1. Per germline, CDR1 SQVTM and CDR2 ANQGSEA. V shed 5 bases and J 6 bases; nucleotides not matched to a gene: 5. The CDR3 is 13 residues long. CDR3: CSVLGQGSNEQFF. CDR3 DNA: TGCAGCGTTCTGGGACAGGGAAGCAATGAGCAGTTCTTC.

This rearrangement joins TRBV9 to TRBJ2-1, with 13 bases fitting TRBD2. The CDR3 loop spans 16 amino acids. From germline, CDR1 is SGDLS and CDR2 YYNGEE. J gave up 5 bases and V 2 bases, and 4 bases lay outside the gene matches. CDR3 sequence: CASSVTTSGGDNEQFF. The CDR3 DNA is TGTGCCAGCAGCGTCACTACTAGCGGGGGGGACAATGAGCAGTTCTTC.

This chain connects TRBV23-1 to TRBJ2-7; D uncertain. TRBV23-1 is assigned to the ORF class and has an uncertain function. V was cut by 3 bases and J by 5 bases, with 14 bases left in between. The length of the CDR3 is 14 residues. CDR3 coding DNA: TGCGCCAGCAGTCACCCTGCCCAGCGCCACGAGCAGTACGTC. It translates to CASSHPAQRHEQYV.

This clonotype was seen once. The rearrangement uses TRBV13 and TRBJ2-3; D possibly corresponds to TRBD1 (5 bases). The V end lost 1 base, the J end lost 2 bases, and 7 bases lay between the germline ends. This CDR3 has 14 amino acids. The germline V gene has CDR1 PRHDT and CDR2 FYEKMQ (reference sequence). For the CDR3, the DNA is TGTGCCAGCAGCTTAGAAGGGGCCACAGATACGCAGTATTTT. It encodes CASSLEGATDTQYF.

The chain couples TRBV20-1 to TRBJ2-7; 9 bases are a match to TRBD1. V lost 5 bases, J lost 1 base, and 9 bases stayed unmatched. Germline-derived CDR1 and CDR2 are DFQATT and SNEGSKA (reference sequence). The CDR3 runs 15 residues. The CDR3 bases are TGCAGTGCTGCGGCGGGACAGGGTTTGTCCTACGAGCAGTACTTC. This codes for CSAAAGQGLSYEQYF.

The gene calls are TRBV18 and TRBJ2-1; 10 nucleotides agree with TRBD2. The J segment lost 9 bases and the V segment lost 3 bases, leaving 8 bases of the junction unmatched. Germline values: CDR1 KGHSH, CDR2 LQKENI. There are 15 residues in the CDR3. CDR3 bases: TGTGCCAGCTCACCTGGACTAGCGGAAGGAGGTGAGCAGTTCTTC. It translates to CASSPGLAEGGEQFF.

The chain joins TRBV20-1 to TRBJ1-1; TRBD1 might be the D (6 bases). Germline V gene lookup returns CDR1 DFQATT and CDR2 SNEGSKA (reference sequence). The CDR3 spans 13 residues. Trimming removed 3 bases at V and 4 bases at J, with 12 bases between. The CDR3 reads CSASPGQPTEAFF. The CDR3 DNA follows: TGCAGTGCTAGTCCCGGACAGCCCACTGAAGCTTTCTTT.

This chain connects TRBV7-2 to TRBJ1-2, with a weak D call TRBD1 (5 bases). Germline-derived CDR1 and CDR2 are SGHTA and FQGNSA. V was cut by 3 bases and J by 6 bases, with 11 bases left in between. The CDR3 length is 13 residues. The CDR3 DNA sequence: TGTGCCAGCAGCTTTAACGTCAGGGATGGCTACACCTTC. Amino acid sequence: CASSFNVRDGYTF.

This clonotype was counted a single time. The chain recombines TRBV19 with TRBJ2-2, with TRBD1 as a possible D gene (5 bases). V was pared by 3 bases and J by 4 bases, with 12 bases between. In germline, CDR1 is LNHDA, CDR2 SQIVND (reference sequence). The CDR3 consists of 15 residues. CDR3 sequence (DNA): TGTGCCAGTAGTATCGGGCAGGGCGGCACCGGGGAGCTGTTTTTT. This gives the protein CASSIGQGGTGELFF. The variable domain in full, with the rest retrieved from reference TRBV19 and TRBJ2-2, is DGGITQSPKYLFRKEGQNVTLSCEQNLNHDAMYWYRQDPGQGLRLIYYSQIVNDFQKGDIAEGYSVSREKKESFPLTVTSAQKNPTAFYLCASSIGQGGTGELFFGEGSRLTVL.

This sequence joins TRBV25-1 and TRBJ1-2; D is unresolved. The CDR3 contains 11 residues. CDR1 and CDR2 from the germline V gene are MGHDK and SYGVNS. The V and J ends lost 6 bases and 6 bases respectively, with 8 bases between them. The CDR3 region has the DNA TGTGCCAGCAGCTCCTCGGATGGCTACACCTTC. This gives the protein CASSSSDGYTF.

J is TRBJ1-2 and V is TRBV5-1; a possible D gene is TRBD1 (5 bases). V shed 6 bases and J shed 0 bases, with 15 bases lying between them. CDR1 SGHRS and CDR2 YFSETQ come from the germline V gene. The CDR3 has 15 residues. The CDR3 region is CASTHGDPPNYGYTF. The CDR3 region has the DNA TGCGCCAGCACCCACGGGGACCCGCCTAACTATGGCTACACCTTC.

V is TRBV2 and J is TRBJ2-3; TRBD1 aligns across 8 bases. The V gene's germline CDR1 is SNHLY and CDR2 FYNNEI. V was clipped by 7 bases and J by 4 bases; unmatched bases: 13. This CDR3 contains 16 residues. The CDR3 region has the DNA TGTGCCAGCATGCAACTCCGGACAGGGAGTGCAGATACGCAGTATTTT. Translation gives CASMQLRTGSADTQYF.

This sequence joins TRBV12-3 or TRBV12-4 and TRBJ1-1; D may be TRBD1 (5 bases). CDR3 size: 15 residues. V lost 1 base to trimming and J lost 1 base, with 10 bases between them. The chain's CDR3 is CASSLGSTGNTEAFF. For the CDR3, the DNA is TGTGCCAGCAGTTTAGGGTCAACAGGGAACACTGAAGCTTTCTTT.

This clonotype has just one count. The genes are TRBV20-1 and TRBJ2-3; D is possibly TRBD1 (6 bases). Trimming shortened V by 3 bases and J by 6 bases, and 13 bases separated the two germline ends. The CDR3 sequence is 13 residues long. CDR1 is DFQATT and CDR2 is SNEGSKA in the germline V gene (reference sequence). The CDR3 coding sequence is TGCAGTGCTAGGGATGGACAGTGGGATACGCAGTATTTT. This sequence encodes CSARDGQWDTQYF.

The chain uses TRBV29-1 and TRBJ1-1; D is possibly TRBD1 (6 bases). Germline lookup yields CDR1 SQVTM and CDR2 ANQGSEA. CDR3 length: 12 amino acids. The ends were cut back, 6 bases at V and 4 bases at J, with 12 bases in the middle. Here the CDR3 DNA reads TGCAGCGTCCTACAGGGTGGCACTGAAGCTTTCTTT. Translated, it gives CSVLQGGTEAFF.

This chain uses TRBV15 with TRBJ1-2, with TRBD1 matching over 8 bases. CDR1 and CDR2 (germline): LNHNV, YYDKDF (reference sequence). The trim removed 1 base at V and 8 bases at J, leaving 9 bases unmatched. There are 15 residues in the CDR3. In DNA, the CDR3 is TGTGCCACCAGCAGAGTGTTAACGGACAGGGAAGGCTACACCTTC. It specifies CATSRVLTDREGYTF.

V gene TRBV4-1 combines with J gene TRBJ2-1; D is ambiguous. The CDR3 extends over 12 amino acids. V shed 1 base and J shed 6 bases, with 4 bases lying between them. Germline lookup yields CDR1 MGHRA and CDR2 YSYEKL. The CDR3 loop reads CASSQGSNEQFF. CDR3 bases: TGCGCCAGCAGCCAAGGGAGCAATGAGCAGTTCTTC.

The chain carries TRBV12-3 or TRBV12-4 and TRBJ2-7, with 10 bases fitting TRBD1. CDR3 length: 14 amino acids. The J segment lost 5 bases and the V segment lost 6 bases, leaving 7 bases of the junction unmatched. The CDR3 protein is CASSPMDRGDEQYV. In DNA form, the CDR3 reads TGTGCCAGCAGCCCTATGGACAGGGGGGACGAGCAGTACGTC.

The CDR3 region is CASSLAVLAETQYF. CDR3 in DNA: TGTGCCAGCAGCTTAGCGGTGCTAGCGGAGACCCAGTACTTC. This chain links TRBV7-9 with TRBJ2-5, with D perhaps TRBD2 (6 bases). Germline V lookup: CDR1 SEHNR, CDR2 FQNEAQ (reference sequence). The CDR3 length is 14 residues. V was trimmed by 0 bases and J by 5 bases, leaving 10 bases between them.